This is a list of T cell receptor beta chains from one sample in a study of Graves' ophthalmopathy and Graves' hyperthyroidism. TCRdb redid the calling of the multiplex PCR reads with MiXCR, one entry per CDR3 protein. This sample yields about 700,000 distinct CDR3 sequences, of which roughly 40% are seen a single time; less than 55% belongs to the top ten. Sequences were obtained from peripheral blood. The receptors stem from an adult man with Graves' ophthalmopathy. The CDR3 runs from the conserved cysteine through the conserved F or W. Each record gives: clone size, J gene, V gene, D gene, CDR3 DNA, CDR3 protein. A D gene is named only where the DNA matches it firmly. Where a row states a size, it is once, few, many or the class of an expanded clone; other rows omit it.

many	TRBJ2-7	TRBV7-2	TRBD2	TGTGCCAGCAGCTTTGGGACTAGCGGGATCTACGAGCAGTACTTC	CASSFGTSGIYEQYF
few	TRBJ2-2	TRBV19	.	TGTGCCAGTAAAAGGGGAGACGCCGCCGGGGAGCTGTTTTTT	CASKRGDAAGELFF
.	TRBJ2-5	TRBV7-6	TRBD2	TGTGCCAGCAGCCCACAGCGGGGGCCCCTTGGAGAGACCCAGTACTTC	CASSPQRGPLGETQYF
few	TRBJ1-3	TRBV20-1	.	TGCAGTGCTAGGGATTCGGTCCTCTCTGGAAACACCATATATTTT	CSARDSVLSGNTIYF
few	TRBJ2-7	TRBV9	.	TGTGCCAGCAGCGTTTCAGAAATTCCCTACGAGCAGTACTTC	CASSVSEIPYEQYF
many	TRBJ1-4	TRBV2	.	TGTGCCAGCAGTGACTCCGGGTTGACTATTGAAAAACTGTTTTTT	CASSDSGLTIEKLFF
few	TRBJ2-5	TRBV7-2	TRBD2	TGTGCCAGCAGTTTTAGACTAGCGGGAGTCGGGGAGACCCAGTACTTC	CASSFRLAGVGETQYF
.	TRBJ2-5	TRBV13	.	TGTGCCAGCGCGGGACAGAAGGAGACCCAGTACTTC	CASAGQKETQYF
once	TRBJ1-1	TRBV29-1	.	TGCGGCGTAGCGACAACGATCAACACTGAAACTTTCTTT	CGVATTINTETFF
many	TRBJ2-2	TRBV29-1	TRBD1	TGCAGCGCTGACAGGGATGCGAACACCGGGGAGCTGTTTTTT	CSADRDANTGELFF
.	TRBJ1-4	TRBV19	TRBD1	TGTGCCAGTAGCCCTGGAACAGGGGGTGTAACAACTAATGAAAAACTGTTTTTT	CASSPGTGGVTTNEKLFF
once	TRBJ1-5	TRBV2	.	TGTGCCAGCAGTTTAAACAGTCATCAGCCCCAGCATTTT	CASSLNSHQPQHF
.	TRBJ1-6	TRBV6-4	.	TGTGCCAGCCGGGACATGAGGGCTTCACCCCTCCACTTT	CASRDMRASPLHF
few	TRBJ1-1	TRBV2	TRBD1	TGTGCCAGCAGCTTTGCCAGGGACAGGTTCATGAACACTGAAGCTTTCTTT	CASSFARDRFMNTEAFF
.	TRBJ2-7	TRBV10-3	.	TGTGCCATCAGATCGACAGCAGCTTACGAGCAGTACTTC	CAIRSTAAYEQYF
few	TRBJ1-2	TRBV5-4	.	TGTGCCAGCAGCTTGGACGGAGTTTACTATGGCTACACCTTC	CASSLDGVYYGYTF
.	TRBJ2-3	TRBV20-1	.	TGCAGTGCTAGCCTGCTGGGGGCCTTGGATACGCAGTATTTT	CSASLLGALDTQYF
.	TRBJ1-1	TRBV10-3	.	TGTGCCAGCAGTGCCCCCGGGAGGTACACTGAAGCTTTCTTT	CASSAPGRYTEAFF
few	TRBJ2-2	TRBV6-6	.	TGTGCCAGCAGTTCGCGGGACACCGGGGAGCTGTTTTTT	CASSSRDTGELFF
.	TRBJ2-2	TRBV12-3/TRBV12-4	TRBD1	TGTGCCAGCGTTGGACAGGGCTACACCGGGGAGCTGTTTTTT	CASVGQGYTGELFF
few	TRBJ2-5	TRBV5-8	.	TGTGCCAGCAGCCATGCCCCAGCGGCACAAGAGACCCAGTACTTC	CASSHAPAAQETQYF
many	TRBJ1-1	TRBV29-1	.	TGCAGCGTCGCAGGGTGGGGACGGAACACTGAAGCTTTCTTT	CSVAGWGRNTEAFF
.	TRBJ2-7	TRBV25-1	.	TGTGCCAGCAGTGCCGGGGTCCGGGACAAATCGTCATACGAGCAGTACTTC	CASSAGVRDKSSYEQYF
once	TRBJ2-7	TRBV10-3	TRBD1	TGTGCCATCAGTGCGGGACAGTACTACGAGCAGTACTTC	CAISAGQYYEQYF
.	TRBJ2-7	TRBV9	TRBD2	TGTGCCAGCAGCCTCCCAACCGGGACTAGGGCCCACGAGCAGTACTTC	CASSLPTGTRAHEQYF
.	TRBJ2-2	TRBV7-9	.	TGTGCCAGCAGCTTCAGAGCGAACACCGGGGAGCTGTTTTTT	CASSFRANTGELFF
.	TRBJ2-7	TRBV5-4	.	TGTGCCAGTAACTCGGACCTACGGAGGGAGCAGTACTTC	CASNSDLRREQYF
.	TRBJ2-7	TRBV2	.	TGTGCCATCAGTGAATTGGCAGGGGAGCAGTACTTC	CAISELAGEQYF
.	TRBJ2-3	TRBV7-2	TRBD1	TGTGCCAGCAGCCCACAGGGGGCGGAAGATACGCAGTATTTT	CASSPQGAEDTQYF
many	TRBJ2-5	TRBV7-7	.	TGTGCTAGCAGCACCTCCGGGACTCCATTCGAGACCCAGTACTTC	CASSTSGTPFETQYF
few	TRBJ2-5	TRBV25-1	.	TGTGCCAGCAGTTCCAGGGGGGGTCGGGAGACCCAGTACTTC	CASSSRGGRETQYF
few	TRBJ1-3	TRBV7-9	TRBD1	TGTGCCAGCAGCTTAGGAGGGGGCGCTTTTACCTCTGGAAACACCATATATTTT	CASSLGGGAFTSGNTIYF
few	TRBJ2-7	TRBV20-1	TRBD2	TGCAGTGGATTAGCGGGATATTCTCAATACGAGCAGTACTTC	CSGLAGYSQYEQYF
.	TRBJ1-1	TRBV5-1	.	TGCGCCAGCAGCTGGGGCTTGAACACTGAAGCTTTCTTT	CASSWGLNTEAFF
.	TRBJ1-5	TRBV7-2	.	TGTGCCAGCAGCACCGAAACGGGGCGTCAGCCCCAGCATTTT	CASSTETGRQPQHF